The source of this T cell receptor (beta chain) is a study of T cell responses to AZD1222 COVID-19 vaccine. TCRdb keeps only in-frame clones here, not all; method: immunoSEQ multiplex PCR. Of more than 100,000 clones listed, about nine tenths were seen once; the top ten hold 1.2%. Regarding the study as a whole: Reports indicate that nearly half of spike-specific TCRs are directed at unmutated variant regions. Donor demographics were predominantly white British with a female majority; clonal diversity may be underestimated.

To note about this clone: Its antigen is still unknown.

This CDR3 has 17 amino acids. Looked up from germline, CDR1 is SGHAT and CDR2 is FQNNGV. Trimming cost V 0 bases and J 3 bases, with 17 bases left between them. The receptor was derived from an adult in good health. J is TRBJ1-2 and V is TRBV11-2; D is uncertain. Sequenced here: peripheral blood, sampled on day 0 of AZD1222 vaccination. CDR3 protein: CASSLDNTTTPHYGYTF. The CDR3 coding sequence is TGTGCCAGCAGCTTAGATAATACCACAACGCCCCACTATGGCTACACCTTC.